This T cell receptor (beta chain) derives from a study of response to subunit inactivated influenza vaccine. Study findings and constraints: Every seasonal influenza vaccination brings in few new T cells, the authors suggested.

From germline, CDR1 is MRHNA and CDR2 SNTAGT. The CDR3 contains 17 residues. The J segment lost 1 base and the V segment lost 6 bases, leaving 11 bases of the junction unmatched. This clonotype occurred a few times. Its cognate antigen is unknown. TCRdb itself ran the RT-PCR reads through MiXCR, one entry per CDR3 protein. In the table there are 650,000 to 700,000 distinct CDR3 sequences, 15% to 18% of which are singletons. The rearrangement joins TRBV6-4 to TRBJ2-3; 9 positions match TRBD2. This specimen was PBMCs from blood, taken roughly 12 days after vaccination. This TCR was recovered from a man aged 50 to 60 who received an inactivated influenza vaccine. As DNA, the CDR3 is TGTGCCAGCAGCGCCTCCGTTGAGCGGGAGGGCACAGATACGCAGTATTTT. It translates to CASSASVEREGTDTQYF.